The 21 T cell receptor beta chains below come from one sample, sequenced in a study of radiation and T cells in renal cell carcinoma. Assay used: immunoSEQ multiplex PCR; TCRdb lists only in-frame clones, some missing. The sample includes almost 50,000 clones, 75% to 85% of them seen just once. The time point denotes: blood 2 weeks post-SBRT. Treatment meaning: 15 Gy SBRT to primary tumor, nephrectomy 4 weeks later. The input for sequencing was blood, taken from a patient whose treatment included radiotherapy and nephrectomy. These receptors were collected from a woman in her 70s with renal cell carcinoma.

The rearrangement joins TRBV7-9 to TRBJ1-2; possibly TRBD1 for D (5 bases). Trimming pared 5 bases from V and 4 bases from J, leaving 14 bases between. CDR1 SEHNR and CDR2 FQNEAQ come from the germline V gene (reference sequence). The CDR3 spans 14 residues. CDR3 sequence reads: CASSDGSGPYGYTF. CDR3 coding DNA: TGTGCCAGCAGCGACGGATCGGGGCCCTATGGCTACACCTTC.

The chain has TRBV5-1 and TRBJ2-7; D not resolved. The V gene lost 1 base and the J gene lost 2 bases, with 10 bases spanning the gap. The germline V gene encodes CDR1 SGHRS and CDR2 YFSETQ. The CDR3 is 14 amino acids. The CDR3 here is CASSLRTDPYEQYF. CDR3 sequence (DNA): TGCGCCAGCAGCTTGAGGACGGACCCCTACGAGCAGTACTTC.

This clone was seen a single time. V and J are TRBV18 and TRBJ1-2; 11 bases map to TRBD1. The CDR3 spans 16 residues. V trimming: 3 bases; J trimming: 3 bases; junction bases outside the gene matches: 6. Germline values: CDR1 KGHSH, CDR2 LQKENI. The CDR3 coding sequence is TGTGCCAGCTCACCTGGACAGGGGGCGAGTTACTATGGCTACACCTTC. It is translated as CASSPGQGASYYGYTF.

This chain uses TRBV10-3 with TRBJ2-1; D could derive from TRBD1 or TRBD2 (5 bases each). CDR1 ENHRY and CDR2 SYGVKD come from the germline V gene. The ends were cut back, 10 bases at V and 5 bases at J, with 21 bases in the middle. The CDR3 has 15 residues. The CDR3 loop is CASRDPRGQNNEQFF. The CDR3 nucleotides read TGTGCCAGTCGGGACCCTCGCGGGCAAAACAATGAGCAGTTCTTC.

This clone was detected a few times. The CDR3 nucleotides are TGTGCCAGCAGTCAGGGGTTCGCTGAAGCTTTCTTT. Translated, it gives CASSQGFAEAFF. The chain is built from TRBV2 and TRBJ1-1, with D tentatively TRBD1 (6 bases). V was shortened by 5 bases and J by 6 bases, with 10 bases between the two germline ends. The CDR3 sequence is 12 residues long. The germline V gene encodes CDR1 SNHLY and CDR2 FYNNEI.

The chain is built from TRBV6-1 and TRBJ2-5; D might be TRBD1 or TRBD2, each matching 5 bases. Per germline, CDR1 MNHNS and CDR2 SASEGT. Trimming stripped 6 bases from V and 4 bases from J, with 15 bases between. The CDR3 covers 14 residues. The CDR3 loop is CASSAVRGTETQYF. CDR3 nucleotide sequence: TGTGCCAGCAGCGCTGTTAGAGGGACAGAGACCCAGTACTTC.

This clone appeared once. The chain links TRBV18 to TRBJ2-7; 11 bases agree with TRBD2. This CDR3 region has 18 residues. Trimming took 2 bases from V and 1 from J; bases not matched to a gene: 10. CDR1 and CDR2 (germline): KGHSH, LQKENI. The CDR3 DNA follows: TGTGCCAGCTCACCATATCGGTCTACTAGCGGGAGTTCCTACGAGCAGTACTTC. The encoded protein is CASSPYRSTSGSSYEQYF.

J is TRBJ2-7 and V is TRBV6-5; possibly TRBD2 for D (5 bases). This CDR3 has 14 amino acids. Trimming left V 0 bases short and J 6 bases short, with 12 bases between. CDR1 MNHEY and CDR2 SVGAGI come from the germline V gene. CDR3 protein: CASSYSEGMGEQYF. As DNA, the CDR3 is TGTGCCAGCAGTTACTCCGAGGGAATGGGCGAGCAGTACTTC.

The chain employs TRBV6-6 and TRBJ2-3, with 8 bases lining up with TRBD1. V dropped 4 bases and J dropped 5; count of bases not matched to a gene: 5. The germline V gene encodes CDR1 MNHNY and CDR2 SVGAGI (reference sequence). This CDR3 region has 14 residues. CDR3 sequence: CASSSGQGGDTQYF. In nucleotides, the CDR3 is TGTGCCAGCAGTTCCGGACAGGGAGGAGATACGCAGTATTTT.

The rearrangement joins TRBV2 to TRBJ1-2; 9 bases map to TRBD1. The CDR3 spans 14 residues. Trimming at V came to 1 base and at J to 5 bases, leaving 2 bases not matched to a gene. The germline gives CDR1 SNHLY, CDR2 FYNNEI. The CDR3 region is CASSEEQGAYGYTF. CDR3 nucleotide sequence: TGTGCCAGCAGTGAAGAACAGGGGGCTTATGGCTACACCTTC.

The chain has TRBV7-9 and TRBJ2-3; a weak D match, TRBD1 (5 bases). CDR3 length: 12 amino acids. The V gene lost 4 bases and the J gene lost 5 bases, with 7 bases spanning the gap. In germline, CDR1 is SEHNR, CDR2 FQNEAQ (reference sequence). For the CDR3, the DNA is TGTGCCAGCAGCTCAAGGGGAGATACGCAGTATTTT. Translated: CASSSRGDTQYF.

CDR3 region: CASGREDSYNEQFF. CDR3 coding DNA: TGTGCCTCAGGCCGGGAGGACTCCTACAATGAGCAGTTCTTC. The chain uses TRBV4-2 and TRBJ2-1; TRBD2 matches 7 bases. The J segment lost 0 bases and the V segment lost 11 bases, leaving 7 bases of the junction unmatched. The length of the CDR3 is 14 residues. Per the germline V gene, CDR1 is LGHNA and CDR2 is YNFKEQ.

The V gene is TRBV6-1, the J gene TRBJ1-1; D not resolved. Germline assignment: CDR1 MNHNS and CDR2 SASEGT. CDR3 length: 15 amino acids. The germline V and J ends were trimmed by 3 bases and 3 bases, with 14 bases remaining between them. Written as DNA, the CDR3 is TGTGCCAGCAGTGACTGGCAGTTCCTCGACACTGAAGCTTTCTTT. This gives the protein CASSDWQFLDTEAFF.

The chain uses TRBV7-8 and TRBJ2-5, with 9 bases that match TRBD2. The CDR3 extends over 16 amino acids. Germline V gene sequence: CDR1 SGHVS, CDR2 FQNEAQ. V shed 1 base and J 5 bases; nucleotides not matched to a gene: 8. Here the CDR3 DNA reads TGTGCCAGCAGCTTAGGGTTAGCGGGAGCGGAGGAGACCCAGTACTTC. Protein product: CASSLGLAGAEETQYF. Combining the CDR3 with reference TRBV7-8 and TRBJ2-5 gives the whole variable domain GAGVSQSPRYKVAKRGQDVALRCDPISGHVSLFWYQQALGQGPEFLTYFQNEAQLDKSGLPSDRFFAERPEGSVSTLKIQRTQQEDSAVYLCASSLGLAGAEETQYFGPGTRLLVL.

This clone has just a few counts. This chain joins TRBV30 and TRBJ2-2; D ambiguous. There are 10 residues in the CDR3. The germline CDR1 and CDR2 sequences are GTSNPN and SVGIG (reference sequence). CDR3 nucleotide sequence: TGTGCTTGTGAGTCGGGGGAGCTGTTTTTT. Encoded protein: CACESGELFF.

The chain is built from TRBV4-1 and TRBJ2-2, with D perhaps matching TRBD2 (5 bases). Per the germline V gene, CDR1 is MGHRA and CDR2 is YSYEKL. CDR3 length: 16 amino acids. Trimming took 1 base from V and 0 from J, leaving 9 bases between them. The DNA of the CDR3 is TGCGCCAGCAGCCAAGGTGTCGGGGCGAACACCGGGGAGCTGTTTTTT. Amino acids: CASSQGVGANTGELFF.

The chain links TRBV30 to TRBJ2-3, with 10 bases that match TRBD1. CDR1 is GTSNPN and CDR2 is SVGIG in the germline V gene (reference sequence). CDR3 size: 12 residues. V lost 5 bases, J lost 6 bases, and 2 bases stayed unmatched. CDR3 in DNA: TGTGCCTGGCGACAGGGGGCGGATACGCAGTATTTT. Protein product: CAWRQGADTQYF.

This clone appeared a few times. V gene TRBV10-3 combines with J gene TRBJ2-7, with 7 nucleotides matching TRBD2. The CDR3 extends over 15 amino acids. J was trimmed by 2 bases and V by 3 bases; bases with no gene match: 7. The germline V gene has CDR1 ENHRY and CDR2 SYGVKD. The chain's CDR3 is CAISERAGDAYEQYF. Here the CDR3 DNA reads TGTGCCATCAGTGAACGTGCGGGAGACGCCTACGAGCAGTACTTC.

The rearrangement links TRBV20-1 to TRBJ2-5; no definite D call. This CDR3 region has 10 residues. V was pared by 2 bases and J by 5 bases, with 3 bases between. CDR1 and CDR2 from the germline V gene are DFQATT and SNEGSKA (reference sequence). CDR3 region: CSARRETQYF. The CDR3 DNA reads TGCAGTGCTAGAAGGGAGACCCAGTACTTC.

The rearrangement uses TRBV29-1 and TRBJ1-1, with 7 bases aligning to TRBD1. The ends lost 3 bases at V and 1 base at J; junction bases unmatched: 2. Germline CDR1 reads SQVTM; CDR2 reads ANQGSEA. This CDR3 has 13 residues. The CDR3 loop reads CSVDRQGNTEAFF. The CDR3 DNA reads TGCAGCGTTGATCGACAGGGGAACACTGAAGCTTTCTTT.

The J gene is TRBJ1-2, the V gene TRBV6-1; D is unresolved. Trimming removed 6 bases from V and 6 bases from J, with 11 bases in between. CDR1 is MNHNS and CDR2 is SASEGT in the germline V gene. The CDR3 length is 12 residues. CDR3 sequence (DNA): TGTGCCAGCAGGCCCCCTCCGAATGGCTACACCTTC. It codes for CASRPPPNGYTF.